This T cell receptor (beta chain) derives from a study of T cell clones after liver transplantation. Trimming took off 1 base at V and 3 bases at J, with 4 bases between the two ends. CDR1 is SGHTA and CDR2 is FQGNSA in the germline V gene. CDR3 length equals 13 residues. Profiled with immunoSEQ multiplex PCR; TCRdb holds only in-frame clones, not every one. There are fewer than 85,000 clones in the sample; approximately 82% occur only once, and about 2.5% lies in the top ten. The receptor was derived from a human patient who received a liver transplant. Some T cells may be transferred from the graft donor. The chain uses TRBV7-2 and TRBJ1-5; D unclear. The sample here was CD4+ T cells from blood, taken at the 22-month timepoint. The CDR3 is CASSLDNNQPQHF. The DNA of the CDR3 is TGTGCCAGCAGCTTAGACAACAATCAGCCCCAGCATTTT.